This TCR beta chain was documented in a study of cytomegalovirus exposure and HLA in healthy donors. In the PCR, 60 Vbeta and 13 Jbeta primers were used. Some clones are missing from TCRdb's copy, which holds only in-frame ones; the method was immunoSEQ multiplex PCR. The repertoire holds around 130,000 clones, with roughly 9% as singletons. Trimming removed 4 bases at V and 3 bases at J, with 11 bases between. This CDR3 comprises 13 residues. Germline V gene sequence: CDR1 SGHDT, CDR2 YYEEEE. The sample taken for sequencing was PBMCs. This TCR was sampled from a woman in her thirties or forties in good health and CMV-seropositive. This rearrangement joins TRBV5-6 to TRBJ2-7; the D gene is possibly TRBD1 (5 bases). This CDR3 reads CASSPDTFYEQYF. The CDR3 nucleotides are TGTGCCAGCAGCCCGGACACTTTCTACGAGCAGTACTTC.